This T cell receptor beta chain comes out of a study of early T cells in non-severe SARS-CoV-2 infection. TCRdb called the 5' RACE reads again in MiXCR, with one record for every CDR3 protein. The sample holds around 26,000 distinct CDR3 sequences, around 4.5% seen once. Study findings and constraints: Reliance on VDJdb matching favored anti-spike CD8 responses; private and CD4 specificities were missed.

V gave up 5 bases and J gave up 0 bases, with 13 bases separating them. The CDR3 has 15 residues. In germline, CDR1 is LGHNT, CDR2 FRNRAP. About this clonotype: Its specificity is unknown.

The chain joins TRBV12-5 to TRBJ1-1, with D perhaps TRBD1 (6 bases). The sample taken for sequencing was whole blood. The sequence came from an adult who was a healthcare worker with PCR-confirmed SARS-CoV-2 infection or an uninfected control (not recorded which). The CDR3 DNA reads TGTGCTAGTGGTATCACAGGGTTCTTGAACACTGAAGCTTTCTTT. This codes for CASGITGFLNTEAFF.